The 6 T cell receptor beta chains listed next were all sequenced from one sample in a study of blood T cell repertoires in COVID-19. The assay was immunoSEQ multiplex PCR, and TCRdb's table has in-frame clones only and misses some. Here the sample spans 110,000 or so clones, less than 85% being singletons. Source material: peripheral blood. These receptors were obtained from a woman in her sixties with acute or convalescent COVID-19.

The J gene is TRBJ1-2, the V gene TRBV25-1, with TRBD1 as a possible D gene (5 bases). V lost 1 base to trimming and J lost 8 bases, with 14 bases between them. This CDR3 is 14 amino acids long. Germline CDR1 and CDR2: MGHDK and SYGVNS. As DNA, the CDR3 is TGTGCCAGCAGTGAATTGGGAGGGGCTTTGGGCTACACCTTC. Amino acids: CASSELGGALGYTF.

This clone came up a few times. Its ends do not fully match the called genes, so a read error is possible. V gene TRBV7-7 combines with J gene TRBJ2-5; a weak D match, TRBD2 (6 bases). Germline CDR1 and CDR2: SSHAT and FNYEAQ (reference sequence). The CDR3 is made up of 13 amino acids. For the CDR3, the DNA is TGTGCTAGCAGCTTAGCAGGGAGGGAGACCCAGTACTTC. Amino acids: CASSLAGRETQYF.

The chain employs TRBV7-3 and TRBJ2-7, with 8 positions matching TRBD2. The CDR3 sequence is 13 residues long. Unmatched junction bases numbered 1, after V lost 2 bases and J lost 4 bases. In germline, CDR1 is SGHTA, CDR2 FQGTGA. The CDR3 sequence: CASSLSGGYEQYF. In nucleotides, the CDR3 is TGTGCCAGCAGCTTATCGGGAGGGTACGAGCAGTACTTC.

The chain recombines TRBV7-3 with TRBJ2-1; tentative D call: TRBD1 (7 bases). Germline loops: CDR1 SGHTA, CDR2 FQGTGA. CDR3 size: 15 residues. V lost 4 bases to trimming and J lost 10 bases, with 20 bases between them. This CDR3 reads CASSWYGRGAFEQFF. CDR3 nucleotides: TGTGCCAGCAGCTGGTATGGCAGGGGGGCGTTCGAGCAGTTCTTC. Full variable domain (outside the CDR3, taken from reference TRBV7-3 and TRBJ2-1): GAGVSQTPSNKVTEKGKYVELRCDPISGHTALYWYRQSLGQGPEFLIYFQGTGAADDSGLPNDRFFAVRPEGSVSTLKIQRTERGDSAVYLCASSWYGRGAFEQFFGPGTRLTVL.

The V gene is TRBV4-1, the J gene TRBJ2-7; D is possibly TRBD2 (5 bases). The V end was cut by 3 bases, the J end by 2 bases, with 14 bases between. CDR3 length equals 15 residues. The V gene's germline CDR1 is MGHRA and CDR2 YSYEKL. The chain's CDR3 is CASSQSDSSAYEQYF. The CDR3 DNA reads TGCGCCAGCAGCCAGTCGGACTCGAGTGCCTACGAGCAGTACTTC.

The V gene is TRBV7-9, the J gene TRBJ2-1; 8 bases are a match to TRBD1. V lost 4 bases and J lost 12; bases outside the gene matches: 5. This CDR3 contains 12 residues. Germline V gene sequence: CDR1 SEHNR, CDR2 FQNEAQ (reference sequence). The CDR3: CASSYDRGGQFF. CDR3 nucleotide sequence: TGTGCCAGCAGCTACGACAGGGGTGGGCAGTTCTTC.